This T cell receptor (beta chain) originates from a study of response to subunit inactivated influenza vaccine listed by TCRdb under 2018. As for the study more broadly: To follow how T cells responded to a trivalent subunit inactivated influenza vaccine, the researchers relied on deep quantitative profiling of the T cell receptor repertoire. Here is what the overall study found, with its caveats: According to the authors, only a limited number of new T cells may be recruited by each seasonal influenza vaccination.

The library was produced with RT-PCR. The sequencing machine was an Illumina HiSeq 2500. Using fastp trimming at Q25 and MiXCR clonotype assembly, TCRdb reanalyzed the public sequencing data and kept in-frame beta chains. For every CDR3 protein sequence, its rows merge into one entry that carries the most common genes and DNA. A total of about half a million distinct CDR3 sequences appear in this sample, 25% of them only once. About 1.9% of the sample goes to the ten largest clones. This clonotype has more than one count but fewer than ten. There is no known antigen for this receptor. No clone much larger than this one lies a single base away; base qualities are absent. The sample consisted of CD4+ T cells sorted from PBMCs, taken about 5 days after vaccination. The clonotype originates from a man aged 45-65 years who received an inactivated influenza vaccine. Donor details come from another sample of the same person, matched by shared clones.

The CDR3: CASSLGQSFSYEQYF. The DNA sequence reads TGTGCCAGCAGCTTGGGCCAGTCATTCTCCTACGAGCAGTACTTC. The rearranged segments are TRBV5-6 and TRBJ2-7; the D gene lacks a confident call. The CDR3 spans 15 residues, from the cysteine through the phenylalanine. The sequence is cut down to CDR3 DNA, 45 bases in frame from base 1. V and J are truncated by 0 bases and 0 bases respectively, leaving an intervening sequence of 10 bases. The germline V gene provides CDR1 SGHDT and CDR2 YYEEEE.